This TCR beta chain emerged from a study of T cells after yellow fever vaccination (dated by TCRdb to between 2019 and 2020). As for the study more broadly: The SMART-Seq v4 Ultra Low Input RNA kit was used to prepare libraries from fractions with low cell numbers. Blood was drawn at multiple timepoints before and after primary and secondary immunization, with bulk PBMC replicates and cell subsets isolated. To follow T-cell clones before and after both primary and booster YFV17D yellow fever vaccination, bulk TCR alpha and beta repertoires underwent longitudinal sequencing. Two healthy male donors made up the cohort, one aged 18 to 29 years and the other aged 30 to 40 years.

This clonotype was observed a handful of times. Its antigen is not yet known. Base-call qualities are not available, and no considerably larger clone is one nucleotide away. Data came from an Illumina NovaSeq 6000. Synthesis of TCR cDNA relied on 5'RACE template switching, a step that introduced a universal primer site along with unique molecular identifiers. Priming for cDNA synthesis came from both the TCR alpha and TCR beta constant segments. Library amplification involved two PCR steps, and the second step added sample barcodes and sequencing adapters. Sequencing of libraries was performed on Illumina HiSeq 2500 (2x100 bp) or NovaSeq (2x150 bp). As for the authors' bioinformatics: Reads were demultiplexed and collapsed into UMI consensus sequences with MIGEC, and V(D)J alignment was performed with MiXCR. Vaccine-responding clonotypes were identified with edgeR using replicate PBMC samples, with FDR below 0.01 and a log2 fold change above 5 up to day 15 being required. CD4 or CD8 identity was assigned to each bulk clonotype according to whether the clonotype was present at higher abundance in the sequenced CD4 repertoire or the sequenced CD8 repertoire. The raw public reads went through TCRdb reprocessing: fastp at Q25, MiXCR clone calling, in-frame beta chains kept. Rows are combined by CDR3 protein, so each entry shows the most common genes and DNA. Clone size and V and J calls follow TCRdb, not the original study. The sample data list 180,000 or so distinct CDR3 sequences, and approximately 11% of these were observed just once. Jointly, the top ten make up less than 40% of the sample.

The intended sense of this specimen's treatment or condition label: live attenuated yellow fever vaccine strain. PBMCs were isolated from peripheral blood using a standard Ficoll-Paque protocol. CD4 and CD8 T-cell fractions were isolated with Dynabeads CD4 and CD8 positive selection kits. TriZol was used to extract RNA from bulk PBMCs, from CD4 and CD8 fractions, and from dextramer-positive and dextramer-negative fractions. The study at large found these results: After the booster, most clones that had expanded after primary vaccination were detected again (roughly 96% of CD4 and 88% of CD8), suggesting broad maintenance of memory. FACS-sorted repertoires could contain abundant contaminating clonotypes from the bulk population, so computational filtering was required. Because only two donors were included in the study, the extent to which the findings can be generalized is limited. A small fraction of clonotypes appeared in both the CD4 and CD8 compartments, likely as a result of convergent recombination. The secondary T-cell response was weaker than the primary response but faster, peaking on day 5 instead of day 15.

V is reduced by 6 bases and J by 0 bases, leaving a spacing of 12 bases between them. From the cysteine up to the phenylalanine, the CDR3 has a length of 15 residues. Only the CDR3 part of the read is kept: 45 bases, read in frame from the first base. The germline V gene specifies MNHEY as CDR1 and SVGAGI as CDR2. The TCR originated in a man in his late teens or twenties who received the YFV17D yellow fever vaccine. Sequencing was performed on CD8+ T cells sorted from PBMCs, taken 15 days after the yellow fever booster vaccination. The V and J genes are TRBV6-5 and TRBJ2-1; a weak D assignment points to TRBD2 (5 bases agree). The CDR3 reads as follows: CASRQLGSSYNEQFF. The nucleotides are TGTGCCAGCAGACAACTAGGTAGCTCCTACAATGAGCAGTTCTTC.